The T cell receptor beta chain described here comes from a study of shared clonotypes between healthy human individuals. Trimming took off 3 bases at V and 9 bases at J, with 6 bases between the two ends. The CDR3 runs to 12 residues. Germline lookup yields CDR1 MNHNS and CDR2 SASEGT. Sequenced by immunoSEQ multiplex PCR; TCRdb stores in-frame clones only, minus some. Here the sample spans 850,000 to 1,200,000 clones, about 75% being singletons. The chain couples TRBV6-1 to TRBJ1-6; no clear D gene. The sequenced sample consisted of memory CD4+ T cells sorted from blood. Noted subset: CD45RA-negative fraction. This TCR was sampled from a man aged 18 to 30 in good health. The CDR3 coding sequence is TGTGCCAGCAGTGATTTGGGTTCACCCCTCCACTTT. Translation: CASSDLGSPLHF.